This T cell receptor beta chain was captured in a study of T-cell reconstitution after alpha-beta-depleted transplantation in children. Overall study results and limits: Among T cells one year after transplant, newly produced cells accounted for most counts and diversity.

Remarks on this clonotype: Its specificity is not known.

Unique molecular identifiers tagged the TCRbeta library. TCRdb ran MiXCR on the PCR reads and lists one entry per CDR3 protein. The sample records about 980,000 distinct CDR3 sequences, around 30% being singletons. The source is a boy under two years old who had a stem cell transplant for SCID, so the T cells may come from the graft donor. The source was PBMCs, mostly from graft donor cells, collected 360 days after TCRalphabeta/CD19-depleted stem cell transplant.

CDR3 nucleotides: TGCGCCAGCAGCTTGGCCCTAACAGGGTACGCCAACACCGGGGAGCTGTTTTTT. Its translation: CASSLALTGYANTGELFF. The V and J genes are TRBV5-1 and TRBJ2-2; TRBD1 is a possible D gene (6 bases). The CDR3 extends over 18 amino acids. Germline assignment: CDR1 SGHRS and CDR2 YFSETQ. V lost 0 bases, J lost 2 bases, and 17 bases lay in between. Using reference TRBV5-1 and TRBJ2-2 for the parts outside the CDR3, the full variable domain is KAGVTQTPRYLIKTRGQQVTLSCSPISGHRSVSWYQQTPGQGLQFLFEYFSETQRNKGNFPGRFSGRQFSNSRSEMNVSTLELGDSALYLCASSLALTGYANTGELFFGEGSRLTVL.